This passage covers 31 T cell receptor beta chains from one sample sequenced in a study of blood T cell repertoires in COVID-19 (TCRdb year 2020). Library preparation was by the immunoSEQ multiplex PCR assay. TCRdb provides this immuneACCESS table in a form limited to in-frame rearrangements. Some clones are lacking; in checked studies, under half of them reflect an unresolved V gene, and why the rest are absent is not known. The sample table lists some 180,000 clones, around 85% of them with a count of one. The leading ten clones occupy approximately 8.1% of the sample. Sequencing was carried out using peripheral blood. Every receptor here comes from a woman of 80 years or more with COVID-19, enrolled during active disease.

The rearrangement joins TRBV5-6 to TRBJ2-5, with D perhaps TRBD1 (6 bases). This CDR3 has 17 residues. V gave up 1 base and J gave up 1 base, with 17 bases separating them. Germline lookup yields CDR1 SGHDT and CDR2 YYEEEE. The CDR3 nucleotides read TGTGCCAGCAGCTTGTTGGCAGCTGTGGGGGCCCAAGAGACCCAGTACTTC. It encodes CASSLLAAVGAQETQYF.

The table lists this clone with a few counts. CDR3 sequence (DNA): TGTGCCAGCAGCTTAGATCGCGAAGATACGCAGTATTTT. This sequence encodes CASSLDREDTQYF. The chain is built from TRBV7-2 and TRBJ2-3, with D uncertain. Germline lookup yields CDR1 SGHTA and CDR2 FQGNSA. This CDR3 has 13 residues. Trimming left V 1 base short and J 5 bases short, with 7 bases between.

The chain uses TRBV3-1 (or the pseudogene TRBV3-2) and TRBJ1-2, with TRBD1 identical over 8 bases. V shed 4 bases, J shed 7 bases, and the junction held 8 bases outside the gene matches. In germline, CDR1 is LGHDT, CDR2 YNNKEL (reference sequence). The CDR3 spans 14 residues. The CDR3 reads CASSPMDREGGYTF. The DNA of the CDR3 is TGTGCCAGCAGCCCCATGGACAGGGAGGGTGGCTACACCTTC.

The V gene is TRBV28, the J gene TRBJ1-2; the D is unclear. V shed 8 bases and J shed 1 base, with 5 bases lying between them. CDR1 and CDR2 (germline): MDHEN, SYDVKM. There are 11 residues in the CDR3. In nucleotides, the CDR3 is TGTGCCAGCCGGGATAACTATGGCTACACCTTC. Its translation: CASRDNYGYTF.

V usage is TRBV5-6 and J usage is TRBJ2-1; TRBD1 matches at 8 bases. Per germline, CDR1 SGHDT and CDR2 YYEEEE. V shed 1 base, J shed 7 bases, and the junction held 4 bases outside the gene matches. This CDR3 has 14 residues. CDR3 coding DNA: TGTGCCAGCAGCTTGCAGGGGGCTTGGAATGAGCAGTTCTTC. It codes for CASSLQGAWNEQFF.

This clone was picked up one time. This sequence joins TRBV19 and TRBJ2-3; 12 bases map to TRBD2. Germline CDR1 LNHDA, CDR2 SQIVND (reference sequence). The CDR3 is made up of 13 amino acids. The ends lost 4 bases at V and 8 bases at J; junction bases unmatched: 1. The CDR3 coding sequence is TGTGCCAGTAGTAGACTAGCGGGAGTTACGCAGTATTTT. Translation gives CASSRLAGVTQYF.

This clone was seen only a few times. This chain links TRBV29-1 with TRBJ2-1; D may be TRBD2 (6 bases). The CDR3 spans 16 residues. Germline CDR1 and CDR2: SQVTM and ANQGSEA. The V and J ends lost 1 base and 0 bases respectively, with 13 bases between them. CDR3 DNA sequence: TGCAGCGTTGAAGGGAGGGGCTCGGACTCCTACAATGAGCAGTTCTTC. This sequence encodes CSVEGRGSDSYNEQFF.

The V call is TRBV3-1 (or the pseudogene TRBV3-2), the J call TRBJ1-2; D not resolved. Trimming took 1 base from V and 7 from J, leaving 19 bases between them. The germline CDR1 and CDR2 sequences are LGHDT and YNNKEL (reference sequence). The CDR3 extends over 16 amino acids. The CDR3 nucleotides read TGTGCCAGCAGCCAAGGTGAGCGGCGGCGGGTTGCTGGCTACACCTTC. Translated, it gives CASSQGERRRVAGYTF.

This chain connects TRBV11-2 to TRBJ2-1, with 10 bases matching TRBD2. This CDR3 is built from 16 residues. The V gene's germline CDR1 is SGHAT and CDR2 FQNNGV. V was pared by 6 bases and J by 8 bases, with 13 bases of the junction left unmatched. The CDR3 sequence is CASRGPGLAGVDEQFF. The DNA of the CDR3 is TGTGCCAGCAGGGGACCGGGGCTAGCGGGGGTGGATGAGCAGTTCTTC.

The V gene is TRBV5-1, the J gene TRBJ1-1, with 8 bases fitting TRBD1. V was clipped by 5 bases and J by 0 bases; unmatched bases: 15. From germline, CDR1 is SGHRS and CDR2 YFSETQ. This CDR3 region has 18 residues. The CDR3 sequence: CASRGTGTSLGLNTEAFF. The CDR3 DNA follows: TGCGCCAGCAGGGGGACAGGAACCTCACTCGGCTTGAACACTGAAGCTTTCTTT.

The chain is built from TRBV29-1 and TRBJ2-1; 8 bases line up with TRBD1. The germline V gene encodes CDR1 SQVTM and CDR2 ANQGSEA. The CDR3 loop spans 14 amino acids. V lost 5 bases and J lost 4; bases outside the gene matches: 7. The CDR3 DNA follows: TGCAGCGTTAGTCTTGGGACAGGTTACAATGAGCAGTTCTTC. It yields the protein CSVSLGTGYNEQFF.

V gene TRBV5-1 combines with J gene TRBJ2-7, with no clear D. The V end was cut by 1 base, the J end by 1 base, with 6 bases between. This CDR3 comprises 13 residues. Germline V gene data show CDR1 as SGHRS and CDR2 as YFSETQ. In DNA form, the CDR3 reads TGCGCCAGCAGCTTGACGACATCCTACGAGCAGTACTTC. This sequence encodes CASSLTTSYEQYF.

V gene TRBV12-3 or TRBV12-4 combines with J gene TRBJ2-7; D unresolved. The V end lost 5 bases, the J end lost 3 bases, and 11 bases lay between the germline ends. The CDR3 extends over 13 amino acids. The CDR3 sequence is CASSPDSFYEQYF. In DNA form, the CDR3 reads TGTGCCAGCAGTCCGGATAGCTTCTACGAGCAGTACTTC.

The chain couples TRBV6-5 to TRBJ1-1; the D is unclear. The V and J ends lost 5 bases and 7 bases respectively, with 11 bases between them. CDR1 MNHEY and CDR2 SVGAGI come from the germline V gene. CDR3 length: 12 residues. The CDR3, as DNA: TGTGCCAGCAGTCTAAACTTCGGTGAAGCTTTCTTT. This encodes CASSLNFGEAFF.

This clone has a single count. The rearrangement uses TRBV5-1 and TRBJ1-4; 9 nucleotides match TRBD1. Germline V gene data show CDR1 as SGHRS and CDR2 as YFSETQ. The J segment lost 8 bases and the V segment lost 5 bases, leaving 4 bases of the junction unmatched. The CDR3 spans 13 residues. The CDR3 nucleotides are TGCGCCAGCAGACGGGACAGGGAGGAAAAACTGTTTTTT. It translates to CASRRDREEKLFF.

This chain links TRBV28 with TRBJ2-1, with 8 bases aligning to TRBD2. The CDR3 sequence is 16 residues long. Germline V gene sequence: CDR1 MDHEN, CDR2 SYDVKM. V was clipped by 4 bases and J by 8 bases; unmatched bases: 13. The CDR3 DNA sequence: TGTGCCAGCAGTTCCCCTCCGGGAGGGCTTCTCGATGAGCAGTTCTTC. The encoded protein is CASSSPPGGLLDEQFF.

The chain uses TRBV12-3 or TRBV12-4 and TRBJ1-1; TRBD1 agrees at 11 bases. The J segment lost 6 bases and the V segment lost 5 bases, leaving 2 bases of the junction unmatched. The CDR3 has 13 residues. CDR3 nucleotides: TGTGCCAGCAGTCGGGGACAGGGGGCTGAAGCTTTCTTT. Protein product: CASSRGQGAEAFF.

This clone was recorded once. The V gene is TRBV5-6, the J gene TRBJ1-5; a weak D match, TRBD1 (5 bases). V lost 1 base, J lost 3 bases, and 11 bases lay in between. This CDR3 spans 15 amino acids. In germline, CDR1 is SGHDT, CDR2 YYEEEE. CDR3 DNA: TGTGCCAGCAGCTTGTTCGGCGGGACCAATCAGCCCCAGCATTTT. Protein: CASSLFGGTNQPQHF.

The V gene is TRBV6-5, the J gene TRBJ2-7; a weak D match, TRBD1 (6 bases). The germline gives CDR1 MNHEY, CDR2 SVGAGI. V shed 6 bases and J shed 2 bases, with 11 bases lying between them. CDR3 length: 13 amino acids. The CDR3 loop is CASSGTPTYEQYF. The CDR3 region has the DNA TGTGCCAGCAGCGGGACACCCACCTACGAGCAGTACTTC.

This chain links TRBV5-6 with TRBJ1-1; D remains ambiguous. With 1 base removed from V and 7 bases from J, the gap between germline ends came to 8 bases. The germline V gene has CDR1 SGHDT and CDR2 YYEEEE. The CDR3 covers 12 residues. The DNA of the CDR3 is TGTGCCAGCAGCTTGATACAGAGTGAAGCTTTCTTT. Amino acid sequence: CASSLIQSEAFF.

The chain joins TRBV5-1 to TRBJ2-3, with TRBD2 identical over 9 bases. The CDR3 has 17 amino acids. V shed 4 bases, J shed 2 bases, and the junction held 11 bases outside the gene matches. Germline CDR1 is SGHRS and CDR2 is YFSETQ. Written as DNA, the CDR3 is TGCGCCAGCAGCGTCCGCCGGGCTAGCGGGGCCACAGATACGCAGTATTTT. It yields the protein CASSVRRASGATDTQYF. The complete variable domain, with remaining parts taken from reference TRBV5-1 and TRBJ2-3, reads KAGVTQTPRYLIKTRGQQVTLSCSPISGHRSVSWYQQTPGQGLQFLFEYFSETQRNKGNFPGRFSGRQFSNSRSEMNVSTLELGDSALYLCASSVRRASGATDTQYFGPGTRLTVL.

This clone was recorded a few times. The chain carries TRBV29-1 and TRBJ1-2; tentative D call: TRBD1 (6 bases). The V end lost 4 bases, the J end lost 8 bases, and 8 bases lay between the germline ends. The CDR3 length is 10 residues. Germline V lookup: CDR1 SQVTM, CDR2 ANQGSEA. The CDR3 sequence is CSVGDRGYTF. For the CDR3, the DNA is TGCAGCGTTGGAGACAGGGGCTACACCTTC.

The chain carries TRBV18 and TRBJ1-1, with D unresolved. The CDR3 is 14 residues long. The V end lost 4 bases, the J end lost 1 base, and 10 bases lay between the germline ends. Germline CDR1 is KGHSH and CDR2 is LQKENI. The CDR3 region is CASSRQASNTEAFF. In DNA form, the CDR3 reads TGTGCCAGCTCACGTCAGGCGTCGAACACTGAAGCTTTCTTT.

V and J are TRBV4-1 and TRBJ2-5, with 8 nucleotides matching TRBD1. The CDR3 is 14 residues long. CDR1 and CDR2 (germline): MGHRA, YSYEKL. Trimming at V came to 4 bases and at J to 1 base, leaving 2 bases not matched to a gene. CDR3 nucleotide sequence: TGCGCCAGCAGCCCTACAGGGGGCCAAGAGACCCAGTACTTC. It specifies CASSPTGGQETQYF.

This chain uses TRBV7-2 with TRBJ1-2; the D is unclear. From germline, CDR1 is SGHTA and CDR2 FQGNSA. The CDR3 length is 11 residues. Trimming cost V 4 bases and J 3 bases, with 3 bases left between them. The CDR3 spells CASSSYYGYTF. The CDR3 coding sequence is TGTGCCAGCAGCTCCTACTATGGCTACACCTTC.

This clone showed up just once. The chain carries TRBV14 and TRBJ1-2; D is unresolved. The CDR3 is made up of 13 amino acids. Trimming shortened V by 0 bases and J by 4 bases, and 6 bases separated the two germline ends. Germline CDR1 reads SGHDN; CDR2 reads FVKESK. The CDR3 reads CASSQDRGYGYTF. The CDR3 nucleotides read TGTGCCAGCAGCCAAGATCGGGGCTATGGCTACACCTTC.

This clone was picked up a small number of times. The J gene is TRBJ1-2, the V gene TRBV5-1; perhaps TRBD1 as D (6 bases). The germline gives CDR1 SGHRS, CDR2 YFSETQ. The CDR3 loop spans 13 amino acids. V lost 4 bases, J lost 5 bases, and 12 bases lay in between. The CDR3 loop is CASSPDRIYGYTF. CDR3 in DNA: TGCGCCAGCAGCCCCGACAGGATTTATGGCTACACCTTC. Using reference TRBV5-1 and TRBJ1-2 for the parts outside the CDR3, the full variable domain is KAGVTQTPRYLIKTRGQQVTLSCSPISGHRSVSWYQQTPGQGLQFLFEYFSETQRNKGNFPGRFSGRQFSNSRSEMNVSTLELGDSALYLCASSPDRIYGYTFGSGTRLTVV.

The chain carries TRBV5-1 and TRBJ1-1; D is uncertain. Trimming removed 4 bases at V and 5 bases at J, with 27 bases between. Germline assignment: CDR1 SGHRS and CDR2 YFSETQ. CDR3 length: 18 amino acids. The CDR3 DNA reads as TGCGCCAGCAGCATTTTGAGTGAGGGTTATGGGTCGAGGACTGAAGCTTTCTTT. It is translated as CASSILSEGYGSRTEAFF.

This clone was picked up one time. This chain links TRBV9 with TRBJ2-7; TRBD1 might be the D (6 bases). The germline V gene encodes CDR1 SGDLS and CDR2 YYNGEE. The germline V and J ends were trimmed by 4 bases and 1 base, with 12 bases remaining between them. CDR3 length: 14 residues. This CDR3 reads CASSFGTPSYEQYF. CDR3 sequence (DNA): TGTGCCAGCAGCTTCGGGACACCATCCTACGAGCAGTACTTC.

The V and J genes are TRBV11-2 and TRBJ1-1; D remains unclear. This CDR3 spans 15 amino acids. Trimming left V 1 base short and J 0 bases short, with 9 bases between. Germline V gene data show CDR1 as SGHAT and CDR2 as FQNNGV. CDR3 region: CASSLGSGMNTEAFF. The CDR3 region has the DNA TGTGCCAGCAGCTTAGGTTCAGGCATGAACACTGAAGCTTTCTTT. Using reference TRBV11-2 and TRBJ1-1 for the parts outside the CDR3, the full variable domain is EAGVAQSPRYKIIEKRQSVAFWCNPISGHATLYWYQQILGQGPKLLIQFQNNGVVDDSQLPKDRFSAERLKGVDSTLKIQPAKLEDSAVYLCASSLGSGMNTEAFFGQGTRLTVV.

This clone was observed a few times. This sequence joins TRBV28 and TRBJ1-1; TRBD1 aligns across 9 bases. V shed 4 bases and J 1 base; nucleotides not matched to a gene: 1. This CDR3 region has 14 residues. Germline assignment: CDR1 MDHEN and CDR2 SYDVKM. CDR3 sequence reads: CASSSQGANTEAFF. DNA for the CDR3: TGTGCCAGCAGTTCACAGGGGGCGAACACTGAAGCTTTCTTT.